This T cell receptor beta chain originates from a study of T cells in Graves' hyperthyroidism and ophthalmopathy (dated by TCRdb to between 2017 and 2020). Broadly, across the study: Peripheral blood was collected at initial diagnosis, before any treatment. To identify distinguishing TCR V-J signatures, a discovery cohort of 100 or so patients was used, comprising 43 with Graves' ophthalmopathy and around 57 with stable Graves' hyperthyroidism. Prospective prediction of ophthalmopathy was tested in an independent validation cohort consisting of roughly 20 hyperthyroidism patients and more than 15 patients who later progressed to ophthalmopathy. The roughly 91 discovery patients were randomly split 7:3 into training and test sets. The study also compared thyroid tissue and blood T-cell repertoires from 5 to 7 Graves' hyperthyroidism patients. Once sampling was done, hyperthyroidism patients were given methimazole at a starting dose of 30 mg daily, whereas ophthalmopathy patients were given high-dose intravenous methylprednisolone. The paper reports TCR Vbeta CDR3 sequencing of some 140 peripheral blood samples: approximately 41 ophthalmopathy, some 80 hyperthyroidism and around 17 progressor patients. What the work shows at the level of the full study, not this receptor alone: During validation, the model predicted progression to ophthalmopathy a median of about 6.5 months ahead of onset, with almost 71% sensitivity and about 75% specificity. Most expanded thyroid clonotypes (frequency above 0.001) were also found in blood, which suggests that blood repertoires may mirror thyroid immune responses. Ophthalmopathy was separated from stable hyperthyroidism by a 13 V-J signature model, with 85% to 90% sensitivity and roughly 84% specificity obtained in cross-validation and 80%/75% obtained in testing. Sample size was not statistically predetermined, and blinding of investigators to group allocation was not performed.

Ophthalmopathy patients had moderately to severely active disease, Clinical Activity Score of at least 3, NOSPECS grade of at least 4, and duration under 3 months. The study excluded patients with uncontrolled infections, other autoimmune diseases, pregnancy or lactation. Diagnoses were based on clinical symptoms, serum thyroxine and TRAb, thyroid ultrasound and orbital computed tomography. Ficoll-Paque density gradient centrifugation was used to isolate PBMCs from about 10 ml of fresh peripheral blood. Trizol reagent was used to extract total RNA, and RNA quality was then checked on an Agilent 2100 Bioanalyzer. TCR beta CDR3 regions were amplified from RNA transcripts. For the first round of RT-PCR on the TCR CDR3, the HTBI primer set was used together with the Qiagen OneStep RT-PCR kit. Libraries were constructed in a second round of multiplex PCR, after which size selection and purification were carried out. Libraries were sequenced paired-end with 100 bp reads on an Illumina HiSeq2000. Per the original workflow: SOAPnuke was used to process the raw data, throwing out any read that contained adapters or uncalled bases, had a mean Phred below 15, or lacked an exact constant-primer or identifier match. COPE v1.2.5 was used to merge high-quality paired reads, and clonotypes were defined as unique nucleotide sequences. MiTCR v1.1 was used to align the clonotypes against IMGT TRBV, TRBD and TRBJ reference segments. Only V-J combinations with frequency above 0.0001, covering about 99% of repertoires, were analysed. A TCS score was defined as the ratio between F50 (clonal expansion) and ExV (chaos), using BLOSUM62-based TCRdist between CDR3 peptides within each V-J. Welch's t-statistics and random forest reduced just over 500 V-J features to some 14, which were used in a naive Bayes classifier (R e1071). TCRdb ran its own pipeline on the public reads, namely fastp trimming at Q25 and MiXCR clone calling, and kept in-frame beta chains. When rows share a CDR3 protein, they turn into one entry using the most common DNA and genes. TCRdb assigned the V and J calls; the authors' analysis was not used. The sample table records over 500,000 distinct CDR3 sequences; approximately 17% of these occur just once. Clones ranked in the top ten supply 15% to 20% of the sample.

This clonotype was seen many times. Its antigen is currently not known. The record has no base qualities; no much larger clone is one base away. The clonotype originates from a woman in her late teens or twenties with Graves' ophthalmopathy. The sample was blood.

The DNA is TGTGCCAGCAGTTTATCGATACAGCCCCACCTGAGCACAGATACGCAGTATTTT. Protein translation: CASSLSIQPHLSTDTQYF. The V gene is TRBV27 and the J gene is TRBJ2-3, with no confidently assigned D gene. From its cysteine to its phenylalanine, the CDR3 spans 18 amino acids. Only the CDR3 portion is preserved as DNA: 54 bases, with reading frame beginning at the first base. The trim is 0 bases for V and 0 bases for J, with a gap of 16 bases between the germline ends. From the germline V gene (reference sequence), CDR1 is MNHEY and CDR2 is SMNVEV.